The 27 T cell receptor beta chains below were found in one sample sequenced in a study of CD8 T cells in ankylosing spondylitis. A single record per CDR3 protein comes from TCRdb applying MiXCR to the 5' RACE reads. The sample records 150,000 to 200,000 distinct CDR3 sequences, roughly 18% being singletons. Sequences were obtained from blood, either unsorted or a sorted T cell fraction (not recorded which). Every receptor here comes from a male donor aged 10-35 years with ankylosing spondylitis or in good health (not recorded which).

This clonotype has only a few counts. This CDR3 reads CSARETYSNQPQHF. The CDR3 nucleotides read TGCAGTGCCCGGGAGACTTATAGCAATCAGCCCCAGCATTTT. This chain joins TRBV20-1 and TRBJ1-5; D unclear. The CDR3 has 14 amino acids. V was shortened by 6 bases and J by 0 bases, with 12 bases between the two germline ends. Germline loops: CDR1 DFQATT, CDR2 SNEGSKA (reference sequence).

This clonotype was recorded at least ten times. This chain connects TRBV20-1 to TRBJ1-5; D remains unclear. CDR1 and CDR2 (germline): DFQATT, SNEGSKA (reference sequence). V shed 5 bases and J shed 0 bases, with 23 bases lying between them. CDR3 length: 18 residues. Written as DNA, the CDR3 is TGCAGTGCTGCCCCCCCCGGACGGACGTTCGATAGCAATCAGCCCCAGCATTTT. Amino acids: CSAAPPGRTFDSNQPQHF.

The sample holds a few counts of this clonotype. V and J are TRBV20-1 and TRBJ2-1; 14 bases match TRBD2. V dropped 0 bases and J dropped 10; count of bases not matched to a gene: 5. Germline CDR1 reads DFQATT; CDR2 reads SNEGSKA (reference sequence). The CDR3 extends over 15 amino acids. CDR3 nucleotides: TGCAGTGCTAGAGATCTCGGGACTAGCGGGAGAGAGCAGTTCTTC. Protein sequence: CSARDLGTSGREQFF.

This clonotype was seen many times. The rearrangement uses TRBV5-1 and TRBJ2-2; 11 nucleotides match TRBD2. V was pared by 3 bases and J by 5 bases, with 9 bases of the junction left unmatched. This CDR3 has 17 amino acids. CDR1 is SGHRS and CDR2 is YFSETQ in the germline V gene. The CDR3 DNA reads as TGCGCCAGCAGCTGGCAACTAGCGGGAGTTGAGACCGGGGAGCTGTTTTTT. Amino acid sequence: CASSWQLAGVETGELFF.

This clonotype was observed at least ten times. The CDR3 reads CASSLPAGGPYNEQFF. Here the CDR3 DNA reads TGCGCCAGCAGCCTCCCAGCGGGAGGGCCGTACAATGAGCAGTTCTTC. This chain connects TRBV5-1 to TRBJ2-1; 10 positions agree with TRBD2. The V gene's germline CDR1 is SGHRS and CDR2 YFSETQ. Losses at the gene ends were 4 bases for V and 4 bases for J; bases not matched to a gene: 8. The length of the CDR3 is 16 residues.

This clonotype was seen repeatedly, ten times or more. CDR3 loop: CASSYIGTGLRYEQYF. The CDR3 coding sequence is TGTGCCAGCAGCTATATAGGGACAGGGCTTCGCTACGAGCAGTACTTC. This chain joins TRBV3-1 and TRBJ2-7; 9 bases fit TRBD1. With 5 bases clipped from V and 3 bases from J, the junction kept 11 bases outside the gene matches. CDR3 length: 16 residues. Germline assignment: CDR1 LGHDT and CDR2 YNNKEL (reference sequence).

This clonotype was counted at least ten times. This CDR3 is CASSSPRGRRETQYF. The DNA for the CDR3 is TGTGCCAGCAGCTCCCCCCGAGGAAGGCGAGAGACCCAGTACTTC. The rearrangement links TRBV7-9 to TRBJ2-5; D remains ambiguous. Trimming took 4 bases from V and 4 from J, leaving 16 bases between them. CDR3 length equals 15 residues. Germline CDR1 reads SEHNR; CDR2 reads FQNEAQ (reference sequence).

This clonotype was seen ten or more times. The rearrangement uses TRBV6-1 and TRBJ2-2; D remains ambiguous. The V end was cut by 6 bases, the J end by 8 bases, with 16 bases between. Looked up from germline, CDR1 is MNHNS and CDR2 is SASEGT. CDR3 length: 14 residues. CDR3 loop: CASSDTALTGELFF. The CDR3 coding sequence is TGTGCCAGCAGCGACACGGCACTCACAGGGGAGCTGTTTTTT.

At least ten counts were recorded for this clonotype. The chain couples TRBV6-5 to TRBJ2-1, with 8 nucleotides matching TRBD1. Germline values: CDR1 MNHEY, CDR2 SVGAGI. The CDR3 consists of 13 residues. The trim removed 6 bases at V and 9 bases at J, leaving 7 bases unmatched. The CDR3 loop is CASRPTGGLEQFF. The CDR3, as DNA: TGTGCCAGCAGACCCACAGGGGGGCTTGAGCAGTTCTTC.

This clonotype was detected many times. The genes are TRBV29-1 and TRBJ2-5; 15 bases line up with TRBD2. V shed 3 bases, J shed 4 bases, and the junction held 12 bases outside the gene matches. Germline V gene lookup returns CDR1 SQVTM and CDR2 ANQGSEA. This CDR3 comprises 18 residues. CDR3: CSVDLRTSGRAITETQYF. Here the CDR3 DNA reads TGCAGCGTTGATCTAAGGACTAGCGGGAGGGCCATAACAGAGACCCAGTACTTC.

This clonotype was detected many times. The chain joins TRBV7-2 to TRBJ2-3; D is possibly TRBD1 or TRBD2 (5 bases each). CDR1 is SGHTA and CDR2 is FQGNSA in the germline V gene. CDR3 length: 17 residues. Trimming stripped 5 bases from V and 3 bases from J, with 21 bases between. CDR3 nucleotides: TGTGCCAGCAGCGGTATGGGGGTGGGTCTGACTACAGATACGCAGTATTTT. This sequence encodes CASSGMGVGLTTDTQYF.

This clonotype was detected ten times or more. The V and J genes are TRBV7-9 and TRBJ2-3; D unclear. CDR1 SEHNR and CDR2 FQNEAQ come from the germline V gene (reference sequence). This CDR3 has 13 amino acids. Trimming stripped 6 bases from V and 2 bases from J, with 9 bases between. CDR3 protein: CASRAETTDTQYF. CDR3 coding DNA: TGTGCCAGCAGGGCAGAGACCACAGATACGCAGTATTTT.

CDR3 nucleotide sequence: TGTGCCAGCACCCGATCAGTCGGGGGGCAGGAAAAACTGTTTTTT. This translates into CASTRSVGGQEKLFF. The V call is TRBV12-3 or TRBV12-4, the J call TRBJ1-4; D is possibly TRBD1 (6 bases). The CDR3 is 15 amino acids. V was shortened by 7 bases and J by 8 bases, with 20 bases between the two germline ends.

This clonotype was counted once. V gene TRBV6-5 combines with J gene TRBJ2-1, with D unclear. This CDR3 is built from 12 residues. Per the germline V gene, CDR1 is MNHEY and CDR2 is SVGAGI. V shed 7 bases and J shed 1 base, with 5 bases lying between them. The CDR3 sequence is CASTDSYNEQFF. The CDR3 DNA follows: TGTGCCAGCACCGATTCCTACAATGAGCAGTTCTTC.

This clonotype came up many times. This chain uses TRBV20-1 with TRBJ2-7; 12 bases match TRBD1. There are 15 residues in the CDR3. V gave up 6 bases and J gave up 5 bases; unmatched junction bases: 11. Germline CDR1 DFQATT, CDR2 SNEGSKA (reference sequence). The CDR3 spells CSAKPGQGAFNEQYF. The CDR3 DNA follows: TGCAGTGCAAAACCGGGACAGGGGGCTTTTAACGAGCAGTACTTC.

This chain joins TRBV2 and TRBJ2-1, with D possibly being TRBD1 (6 bases). Germline-derived CDR1 and CDR2 are SNHLY and FYNNEI. Trimming removed 4 bases from V and 6 bases from J, with 13 bases in between. The CDR3 spans 14 residues. CDR3 sequence: CASSATGLRNEQFF. CDR3 bases: TGTGCCAGCAGTGCGACAGGCCTCCGCAATGAGCAGTTCTTC.

This clonotype was observed at least ten times. This chain connects TRBV10-3 to TRBJ1-5, with a tentative D call TRBD1 (6 bases). With 3 bases removed from V and 2 bases from J, the gap between germline ends came to 8 bases. The CDR3 is made up of 14 amino acids. Per germline, CDR1 ENHRY and CDR2 SYGVKD. CDR3 residues: CAISDRQGNQPQHF. CDR3 nucleotide sequence: TGTGCCATCAGTGACCGACAGGGCAATCAGCCCCAGCATTTT.

This chain links TRBV7-2 with TRBJ2-1; 8 nucleotides match TRBD1. CDR3 length equals 15 residues. Germline V CDR1 and CDR2: SGHTA, FQGNSA. The V gene end was trimmed by 5 bases and the J gene end by 6 bases; junction bases not matched to a gene: 9. The CDR3: CASSTGQGLGNEQFF. The CDR3, as DNA: TGTGCCAGCAGCACAGGACAGGGTCTCGGCAATGAGCAGTTCTTC.

This clonotype occurred many times. The rearrangement joins TRBV7-2 to TRBJ2-1; 8 positions match TRBD2. The V gene's germline CDR1 is SGHTA and CDR2 FQGNSA. Trimming took 1 base from V and 7 from J; bases not matched to a gene: 9. The CDR3 has 16 residues. The CDR3 loop is CASSLVRGRSRNEQFF. The DNA of the CDR3 is TGTGCCAGCAGCTTAGTCCGCGGGAGGTCCAGGAATGAGCAGTTCTTC.

This clonotype was found many times. The genes are TRBV7-2 and TRBJ2-7; 14 positions agree with TRBD2. Trimming at V came to 1 base and at J to 2 bases, leaving 10 bases not matched to a gene. Germline V gene data show CDR1 as SGHTA and CDR2 as FQGNSA. The CDR3 spans 19 residues. The CDR3, as DNA: TGTGCCAGCAGCTTAGGGGGGACTAGCGGGAGTAGAAGGGCCTACGAGCAGTACTTC. This codes for CASSLGGTSGSRRAYEQYF.

This clonotype has at least ten counts. The chain couples TRBV4-3 to TRBJ2-7, with D hard to call. V was trimmed by 1 base and J by 6 bases, leaving 13 bases between them. Germline CDR1 and CDR2: LGHNA and YSLEER. The CDR3 length is 14 residues. CDR3: CASSQGTDDGEQYF. Here the CDR3 DNA reads TGCGCCAGCAGCCAAGGAACAGACGATGGCGAGCAGTACTTC.

The chain is built from TRBV15 and TRBJ2-5; 8 nucleotides align to TRBD2. The CDR3 sequence is 16 residues long. Germline V lookup: CDR1 LNHNV, CDR2 YYDKDF (reference sequence). Germline trimming cut 1 base from V and 5 bases from J; bases unmatched to any gene: 9. CDR3 sequence: CATSRASGRRVETQYF. CDR3 sequence (DNA): TGTGCCACCAGCAGAGCCAGCGGGAGAAGGGTGGAGACCCAGTACTTC.

Ten or more counts support this clonotype. This chain connects TRBV24-1 to TRBJ2-1, with TRBD2 identical over 15 bases. V lost 2 bases and J lost 5; bases outside the gene matches: 18. CDR3 length: 22 amino acids. Germline CDR1 and CDR2: KGHDR and SFDVKD. CDR3 DNA: TGTGCCACCAGTGATTCCATGATACCGGGACTAGCGGGAGGCATCGAAGACAATGAGCAGTTCTTC. Translation gives CATSDSMIPGLAGGIEDNEQFF.

This clonotype was detected many times. The chain carries TRBV5-5 and TRBJ1-1; a weak D match, TRBD1 (5 bases). Germline V gives CDR1 SGHKS, CDR2 YYEKEE (reference sequence). V was shortened by 0 bases and J by 1 base, with 7 bases between the two germline ends. CDR3 length: 14 amino acids. Here the CDR3 DNA reads TGTGCCAGCAGCTTGGAGGGGAAGAACACTGAAGCTTTCTTT. Translating gives CASSLEGKNTEAFF. Looking up the rest from reference TRBV5-5 and TRBJ1-1 gives the full variable domain: DAGVTQSPTHLIKTRGQQVTLRCSPISGHKSVSWYQQVLGQGPQFIFQYYEKEERGRGNFPDRFSARQFPNYSSELNVNALLLGDSALYLCASSLEGKNTEAFFGQGTRLTVV.

This clonotype has a count of ten or more. This chain uses TRBV18 with TRBJ2-5; D perhaps matches TRBD2 (5 bases). Germline V gene lookup returns CDR1 KGHSH and CDR2 LQKENI. The CDR3 covers 13 residues. The ends were cut back, 5 bases at V and 5 bases at J, with 12 bases in the middle. The CDR3 here is CASSSNGMETQYF. Here the CDR3 DNA reads TGTGCCAGCTCATCTAACGGGATGGAGACCCAGTACTTC.

The chain joins TRBV7-2 to TRBJ2-3; 12 bases map to TRBD2. Germline-derived CDR1 and CDR2 are SGHTA and FQGNSA. V lost 1 base, J lost 0 bases, and 8 bases stayed unmatched. The CDR3 runs 19 residues. The CDR3 DNA reads TGTGCCAGCAGCTTAGTCCTAGCGGGAGGGGACTCTAGCACAGATACGCAGTATTTT. The encoded protein is CASSLVLAGGDSSTDTQYF. Looking up the rest from reference TRBV7-2 and TRBJ2-3 gives the full variable domain: GAGVSQSPSNKVTEKGKDVELRCDPISGHTALYWYRQSLGQGLEFLIYFQGNSAPDKSGLPSDRFSAERTGGSVSTLTIQRTQQEDSAVYLCASSLVLAGGDSSTDTQYFGPGTRLTVL.

Ten or more counts support this clonotype. The V call is TRBV3-1, the J call TRBJ2-2; D is undetermined. V was trimmed by 2 bases and J by 3 bases, leaving 13 bases between them. The CDR3 runs 16 residues. Germline loops: CDR1 LGHDT, CDR2 YNNKEL (reference sequence). Here the CDR3 DNA reads TGTGCCAGCAGCCAAAAACGTGGAGTCGACACCGGGGAGCTGTTTTTT. It is translated as CASSQKRGVDTGELFF. Together with reference TRBV3-1 and TRBJ2-2, the CDR3 gives the full variable domain: DTAVSQTPKYLVTQMGNDKSIKCEQNLGHDTMYWYKQDSKKFLKIMFSYNNKELIINETVPNRFSPKSPDKAHLNLHINSLELGDSAVYFCASSQKRGVDTGELFFGEGSRLTVL.